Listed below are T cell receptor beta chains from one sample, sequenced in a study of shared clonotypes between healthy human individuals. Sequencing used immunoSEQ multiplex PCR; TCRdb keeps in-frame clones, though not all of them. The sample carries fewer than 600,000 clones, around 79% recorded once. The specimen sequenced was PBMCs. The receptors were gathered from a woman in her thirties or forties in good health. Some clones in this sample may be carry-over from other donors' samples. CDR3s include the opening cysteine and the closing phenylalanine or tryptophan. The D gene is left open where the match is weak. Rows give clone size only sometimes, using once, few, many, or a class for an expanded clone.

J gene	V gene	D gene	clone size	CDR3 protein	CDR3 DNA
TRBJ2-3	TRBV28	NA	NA	CASSFARFTDTQYF	TGTGCCAGCAGTTTTGCCCGGTTCACAGATACGCAGTATTTT
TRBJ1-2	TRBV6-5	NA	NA	CASSWRHREFLDGYTF	TGTGCCAGCAGTTGGCGACACAGGGAGTTTTTGGATGGCTACACCTTC
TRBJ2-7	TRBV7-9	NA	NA	CASSIGQGPYYEQYF	TGTGCCAGCAGCATAGGTCAGGGACCTTACTACGAGCAGTACTTC
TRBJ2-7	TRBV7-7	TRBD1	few	CASSERQGNYEQYF	TGTGCCAGCAGCGAAAGACAGGGGAACTACGAGCAGTACTTC
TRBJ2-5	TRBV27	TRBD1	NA	CASSPHVGTGQETQYF	TGTGCCAGCAGCCCCCATGTTGGGACAGGGCAAGAGACCCAGTACTTC
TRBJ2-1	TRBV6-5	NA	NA	CASSRQGSSYNEQFF	TGTGCCAGCAGTCGCCAGGGGAGCTCCTACAATGAGCAGTTCTTC
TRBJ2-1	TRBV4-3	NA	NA	CASSQDLQSEQFF	TGCGCCAGCAGCCAAGACCTGCAAAGTGAGCAGTTCTTC
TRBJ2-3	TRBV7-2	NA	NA	CASSRVGAGTDTQYF	TGTGCCAGCAGCCGAGTGGGGGCGGGCACAGATACGCAGTATTTT
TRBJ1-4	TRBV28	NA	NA	CASSFPGTSTNEKLFF	TGTGCCAGCAGTTTCCCCGGTACTTCAACTAATGAAAAACTGTTTTTT
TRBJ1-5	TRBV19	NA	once	CASSPGVGDQPQHF	TGTGCCAGTAGTCCGGGTGTCGGTGATCAGCCCCAGCATTTT
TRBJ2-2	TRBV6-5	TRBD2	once	CASSYSGGIRTGELFF	TGTGCCAGCAGTTACTCGGGGGGGATACGGACCGGGGAGCTGTTTTTT
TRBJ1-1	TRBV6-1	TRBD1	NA	CASSANRGGAGTEAFF	TGTGCCAGCAGTGCTAACAGGGGGGGAGCGGGCACTGAAGCTTTCTTT
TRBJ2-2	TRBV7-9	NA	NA	CASSLPSGIGELFF	TGTGCCAGCAGCCTTCCCTCAGGGATCGGGGAGCTGTTTTTT
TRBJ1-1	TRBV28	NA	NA	CASSLSLGNTEAFF	TGTGCCAGCAGTTTATCATTGGGGAACACTGAAGCTTTCTTT
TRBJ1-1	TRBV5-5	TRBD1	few	CASSPEGQGGLGAFF	TGTGCCAGCAGCCCGGAGGGACAAGGGGGCTTAGGAGCTTTCTTT
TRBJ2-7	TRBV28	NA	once	CASSLSGTFTSYEQYF	TGTGCCAGCAGTTTATCCGGGACCTTTACTTCCTACGAGCAGTACTTC
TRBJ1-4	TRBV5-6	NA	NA	CASSLDSNEKLFF	TGTGCCAGCAGCTTGGACAGTAATGAAAAACTGTTTTTT
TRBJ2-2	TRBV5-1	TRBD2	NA	CASSSLTSGITGELFF	TGCGCCAGCAGCTCCCTGACTAGCGGGATAACCGGGGAGCTGTTTTTT
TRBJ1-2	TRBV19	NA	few	CASSKELDYGYTF	TGTGCCAGTAGTAAGGAACTAGACTATGGCTACACCTTC
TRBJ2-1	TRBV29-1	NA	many	CSVEGNPDFHEQFF	TGCAGCGTTGAAGGAAACCCGGACTTCCATGAGCAGTTCTTC
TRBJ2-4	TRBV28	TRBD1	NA	CASSVSDREAGKNIQYF	TGTGCCAGCAGTGTATCGGACAGGGAAGCTGGCAAAAACATTCAGTACTTC
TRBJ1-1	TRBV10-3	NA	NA	CAISESGNTEAFF	TGTGCCATCAGTGAGTCGGGGAACACTGAAGCTTTCTTT
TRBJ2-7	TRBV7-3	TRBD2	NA	CASSSKAGGPYEQYF	TGTGCCAGCAGCTCAAAGGCGGGAGGGCCCTACGAGCAGTACTTC
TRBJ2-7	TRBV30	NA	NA	CSIRGVSYEQYF	TGTTCCATCCGGGGTGTCTCCTACGAGCAGTACTTC
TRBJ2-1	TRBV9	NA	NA	CASSVAGNNEQFF	TGTGCCAGCAGCGTAGCGGGAAACAATGAGCAGTTCTTC
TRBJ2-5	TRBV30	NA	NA	CAWSRQETQYF	TGTGCCTGGAGTCGACAAGAGACCCAGTACTTC
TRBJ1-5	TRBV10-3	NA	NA	CAISERQGSQPQHF	TGTGCCATCAGTGAGAGGCAGGGGAGTCAGCCCCAGCATTTT
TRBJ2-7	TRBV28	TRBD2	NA	CASSLAGFSPEQYF	TGTGCCAGCAGCTTAGCGGGTTTTTCTCCCGAGCAGTACTTC
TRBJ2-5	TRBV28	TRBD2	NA	CASSPLGLAENQETQYF	TGTGCCAGCAGCCCCCTGGGACTAGCGGAGAACCAAGAGACCCAGTACTTC
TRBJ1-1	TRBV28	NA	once	CASSYRNRYTEAFF	TGTGCCAGCAGTTATCGCAACCGGTATACTGAAGCTTTCTTT
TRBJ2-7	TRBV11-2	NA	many	CASSLDYSISYEQYF	TGTGCCAGCAGCTTAGATTATTCTATCTCCTACGAGCAGTACTTC
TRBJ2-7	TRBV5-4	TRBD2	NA	CASSPGTRDEQYF	TGTGCCAGCAGCCCCGGGACTAGAGACGAGCAGTACTTC
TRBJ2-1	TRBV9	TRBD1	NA	CASSGGQVGEQFF	TGTGCCAGCAGCGGCGGACAGGTCGGTGAGCAGTTCTTC
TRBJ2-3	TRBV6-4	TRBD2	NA	CASSDKNPGLAGGDTQYF	TGTGCCAGCAGTGACAAGAACCCGGGACTAGCGGGAGGGGATACGCAGTATTTT
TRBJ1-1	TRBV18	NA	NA	CASSRQEAFF	TGTGCCAGCTCACGGCAAGAAGCTTTCTTT
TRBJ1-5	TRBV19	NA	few	CASSIGGPQHF	TGTGCCAGTAGTATTGGTGGGCCCCAGCATTTT
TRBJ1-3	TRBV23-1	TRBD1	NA	CASSHARDRGQGVGNTIYF	TGCGCCAGCAGTCATGCCCGGGACAGGGGGCAAGGGGTGGGAAACACCATATATTTT
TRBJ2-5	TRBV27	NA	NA	CASRASYETQYF	TGTGCCAGCAGGGCTAGCTACGAGACCCAGTACTTC
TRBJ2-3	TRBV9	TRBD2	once	CASSTGQGTSGLEGDTQYF	TGTGCCAGCAGCACCGGACAGGGGACTAGCGGCCTCGAGGGGGATACGCAGTATTTT
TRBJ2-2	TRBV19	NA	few	CASSIGARRGTGELFF	TGTGCCAGTAGTATAGGCGCCCGGCGGGGCACCGGGGAGCTGTTTTTT
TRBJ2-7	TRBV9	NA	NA	CASSPRTGDPYEQYF	TGTGCCAGCAGCCCCCGCACCGGGGATCCCTACGAGCAGTACTTC
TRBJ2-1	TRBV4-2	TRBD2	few	CASSQDIGAGGLISYNEQFF	TGTGCCAGCAGCCAAGATATAGGAGCGGGAGGGCTCATTTCCTACAATGAGCAGTTCTTC
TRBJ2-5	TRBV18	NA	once	CASSPAGTHQETQYF	TGTGCCAGCTCACCTGCCGGGACCCACCAAGAGACCCAGTACTTC
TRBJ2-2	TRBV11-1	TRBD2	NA	CASSFASGSNTGELFF	TGTGCCAGCAGCTTCGCGAGCGGGAGCAACACCGGGGAGCTGTTTTTT
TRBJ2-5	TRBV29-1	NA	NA	CSVRQGGVQETQYF	TGCAGCGTTCGGCAGGGTGGAGTCCAAGAGACCCAGTACTTC
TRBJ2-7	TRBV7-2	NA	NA	CASSLAEGKTPYEQYF	TGTGCCAGCAGCTTAGCGGAGGGGAAGACCCCCTACGAGCAGTACTTC
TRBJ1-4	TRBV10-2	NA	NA	CASSEPDNGGNEKLFF	TGCGCCAGCAGTGAGCCAGATAACGGAGGTAATGAAAAACTGTTTTTT
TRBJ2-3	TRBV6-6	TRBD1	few	CASSYAGQGRDTQYF	TGTGCCAGCAGTTACGCCGGACAGGGTAGGGATACGCAGTATTTT
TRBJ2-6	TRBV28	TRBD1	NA	CASTLRGRSGANVLTF	TGTGCCAGCACCCTCAGGGGGCGCTCTGGGGCCAACGTCCTGACTTTC
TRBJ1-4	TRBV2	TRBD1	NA	CASSRGQPNEKLFF	TGTGCCAGCAGTAGGGGACAGCCTAATGAAAAACTGTTTTTT
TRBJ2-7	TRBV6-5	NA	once	CASRKGSEAYEQYF	TGTGCCAGCAGAAAGGGTTCAGAAGCCTACGAGCAGTACTTC
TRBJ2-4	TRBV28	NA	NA	CASSLATGGKAKNIQYF	TGTGCCAGCAGTTTAGCCACAGGTGGAAAAGCCAAAAACATTCAGTACTTC
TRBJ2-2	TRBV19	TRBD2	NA	CASRSGGPNTGELFF	TGTGCCAGCAGAAGCGGGGGGCCTAACACCGGGGAGCTGTTTTTT
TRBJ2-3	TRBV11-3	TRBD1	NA	CASSSRQGTVTDTQYF	TGTGCCAGCAGCTCTAGACAGGGTACGGTCACAGATACGCAGTATTTT
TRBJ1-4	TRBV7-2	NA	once	CASSLRLGEKLFF	TGTGCCAGCAGCTTAAGGTTGGGGGAAAAACTGTTTTTT